The 21 T cell receptor beta chains listed next were all sequenced from one sample in a study of blood T cells in healthy people across ages. A second PCR, run for about 6 to 11 cycles, used a sample-barcoded 5' primer plus a J-beta primer mix. Each CDR3 protein is one row after TCRdb ran MiXCR on the 5' RACE reads. The table includes 850,000 to 1,100,000 distinct CDR3 sequences, around two fifths detected once. Material for sequencing was blood. Source of these receptors: a man younger than 35 in good health.

V is TRBV10-3 and J is TRBJ2-4; D remains ambiguous. CDR3 size: 13 residues. Germline CDR1 and CDR2: ENHRY and SYGVKD. V gave up 8 bases and J gave up 8 bases, with 16 bases separating them. The DNA of the CDR3 is TGTGCCATCTCGGACGGACGAGAGGACATTCAGTACTTC. This encodes CAISDGREDIQYF.

This chain joins TRBV20-1 and TRBJ2-1; TRBD2 matches at 10 bases. With V trimmed by 5 bases and J by 6 bases, 10 bases remained unmatched. The length of the CDR3 is 15 residues. CDR1 is DFQATT and CDR2 is SNEGSKA in the germline V gene (reference sequence). CDR3 nucleotide sequence: TGCAGTGCTGCGATTTCTAGCGGGGGAACCAATGAGCAGTTCTTC. Its translation is CSAAISSGGTNEQFF.

The rearrangement joins TRBV27 to TRBJ1-2, with unresolved D. V was clipped by 5 bases and J by 2 bases, with 9 bases between them. The germline CDR1 and CDR2 sequences are MNHEY and SMNVEV (reference sequence). The CDR3 loop spans 13 amino acids. DNA for the CDR3: TGTGCCAGCAGTCCCTCCCCAAACTATGGCTACACCTTC. This gives the protein CASSPSPNYGYTF.

CDR3 region: CASSQREFQGIQYF. The CDR3 DNA sequence: TGCGCCAGCAGCCAGCGGGAGTTTCAGGGCATTCAGTACTTC. The V gene is TRBV5-1, the J gene TRBJ2-5, with 8 bases that match TRBD2. The closer fit of TRBJ2-4 to the DNA end suggests the J call may be wrong. The CDR3 is made up of 14 amino acids. Germline V gives CDR1 SGHRS, CDR2 YFSETQ.

The CDR3 sequence is CAWRQGGSQGTQYF. CDR3 nucleotides: TGTGCCTGGAGACAGGGGGGAAGTCAGGGTACGCAGTATTTT. The chain recombines TRBV30 with TRBJ2-3; 8 bases are shared with TRBD1. Germline CDR1 and CDR2: GTSNPN and SVGIG (reference sequence). The ends lost 3 bases at V and 8 bases at J; junction bases unmatched: 10. CDR3 length: 14 residues. Looking up the rest from reference TRBV30 and TRBJ2-3 gives the full variable domain: SQTIHQWPATLVQPVGSPLSLECTVEGTSNPNLYWYRQAAGRGLQLLFYSVGIGQISSEVPQNLSASRPQDRQFILSSKKLLLSDSGFYLCAWRQGGSQGTQYFGPGTRLTVL.

The chain has TRBV4-3 and TRBJ1-2, with D perhaps TRBD1 (5 bases). The V gene's germline CDR1 is LGHNA and CDR2 YSLEER. Trimming took off 0 bases at V and 8 bases at J, with 13 bases between the two ends. The CDR3 covers 14 residues. For the CDR3, the DNA is TGCGCCAGCAGCCAAGATTTTCGGGGCGGAGGCTACACCTTC. It codes for CASSQDFRGGGYTF.

This rearrangement joins TRBV4-3 to TRBJ1-1, with D maybe TRBD1 (5 bases). The germline V gene encodes CDR1 LGHNA and CDR2 YSLEER. Trimming pared 1 base from V and 5 bases from J, leaving 11 bases between. The CDR3 runs 14 residues. For the CDR3, the DNA is TGCGCCAGCAGCCAAGTGGGACTAGGGACTGAAGCTTTCTTT. Amino acids: CASSQVGLGTEAFF.

CDR3 coding DNA: TGCAGTGCTAGTGGGGGGACTAGCGGGGGGTCTGAGCAGTTCTTC. Translated: CSASGGTSGGSEQFF. The V and J genes are TRBV20-1 and TRBJ2-1; 15 bases map to TRBD2. Looked up from germline, CDR1 is DFQATT and CDR2 is SNEGSKA (reference sequence). The V segment lost 3 bases and the J segment 9 bases; nucleotides outside the gene matches: 6. CDR3 length: 15 residues.

This clonotype has more than one count but fewer than ten. The chain carries TRBV10-2 and TRBJ2-4; weak D call: TRBD2 (6 bases). Germline CDR1 WSHSY, CDR2 SAAADI. CDR3 size: 15 residues. The V and J ends lost 3 bases and 1 base respectively, with 10 bases between them. In nucleotides, the CDR3 is TGCGCCAGCAGTGACGGAGGGTTGGCCAAAAACATTCAGTACTTC. It translates to CASSDGGLAKNIQYF.

Remarks on this clonotype: The junction differs from germline at one of its ends, possibly a read error. V is TRBV27 and J is TRBJ2-1; no definite D call. The CDR3 runs 14 residues. Per the germline V gene, CDR1 is MNHEY and CDR2 is SMNVEV (reference sequence). The CDR3 DNA reads as TGTGCCAACAGTTTCGGACCATCGTACAATGAGCAGTTCTTC. Protein product: CANSFGPSYNEQFF.

The rearrangement joins TRBV20-1 to TRBJ1-5; D not certain. V lost 0 bases and J lost 5, with 8 bases in between. Germline assignment: CDR1 DFQATT and CDR2 SNEGSKA (reference sequence). The CDR3 has 13 amino acids. In nucleotides, the CDR3 is TGCAGTGCTAGAGATATCGGGCATCAGCCCCAGCATTTT. It codes for CSARDIGHQPQHF.

This clonotype has only a few counts. The chain links TRBV20-1 to TRBJ2-1; D possibly corresponds to TRBD1 (7 bases). CDR3 length equals 14 residues. Germline lookup yields CDR1 DFQATT and CDR2 SNEGSKA (reference sequence). V gave up 3 bases and J gave up 7 bases, with 16 bases separating them. CDR3: CSASSPGGINEQFF. In nucleotides, the CDR3 is TGCAGTGCTAGTAGTCCAGGGGGGATAAATGAGCAGTTCTTC.

The chain combines TRBV19 with TRBJ1-1; D not certain. V was cut by 7 bases and J by 1 base, with 13 bases left in between. CDR1 is LNHDA and CDR2 is SQIVND in the germline V gene (reference sequence). The CDR3 is 14 residues long. The chain's CDR3 is CASTPRSGNTEAFF. For the CDR3, the DNA is TGTGCCAGTACCCCAAGGTCCGGGAACACTGAAGCTTTCTTT.

The chain links TRBV4-3 to TRBJ2-1; D gene unclear. CDR1 is LGHNA, CDR2 YSLEER, per germline. This CDR3 is built from 14 residues. V lost 0 bases and J lost 6, with 9 bases in between. CDR3 residues: CASSQDDSRNEQFF. The CDR3 bases are TGCGCCAGCAGCCAAGATGACTCCCGCAATGAGCAGTTCTTC.

The rearrangement joins TRBV12-5 to TRBJ2-2, with 9 bases that match TRBD1. CDR1 is LGHNT and CDR2 is FRNRAP in the germline V gene. CDR3 length equals 20 residues. J was trimmed by 2 bases and V by 3 bases; bases with no gene match: 16. The DNA for the CDR3 is TGTGCTAGTGGTTTCCTTACCGGGACAGGGAGAGAATATAACACCGGGGAGCTGTTTTTT. It encodes CASGFLTGTGREYNTGELFF.

The J gene is TRBJ2-2, the V gene TRBV6-2 or TRBV6-3; D gene unclear. The CDR3 totals 15 residues. Between the trimmed V and J ends, which lost 0 bases and 6 bases, there was a span of 11 bases. Germline loops: CDR1 MNHEY, CDR2 SVGEGT. CDR3 region: CASSYSSVVPGELFF. CDR3 nucleotide sequence: TGTGCCAGCAGTTACTCCTCCGTTGTCCCCGGGGAGCTGTTTTTT.

The J gene is TRBJ2-2, the V gene TRBV20-1; the match to TRBD2 covers 11 bases. Trimming cost V 8 bases and J 5 bases; bases outside gene matches: 4. The CDR3 contains 13 residues. CDR1 and CDR2 from the germline V gene are DFQATT and SNEGSKA (reference sequence). The CDR3 is CSYGTSGTGELFF. CDR3 sequence (DNA): TGCAGTTACGGGACTAGCGGTACCGGGGAGCTGTTTTTT.

In this sample, this clonotype turned up many times. V usage is TRBV10-3 and J usage is TRBJ1-2; D is ambiguous. The CDR3 runs to 14 residues. Trimming left V 3 bases short and J 2 bases short, with 10 bases between. CDR1 and CDR2 (germline): ENHRY, SYGVKD. In DNA form, the CDR3 reads TGTGCCATCAGTGATCCGACTGGAAACTATGGCTACACCTTC. This encodes CAISDPTGNYGYTF.

This chain joins TRBV2 and TRBJ2-5, with 11 bases matching TRBD2. CDR3 length: 15 amino acids. J gave up 11 bases and V 6 bases, and 14 bases lay outside the gene matches. Germline CDR1 and CDR2: SNHLY and FYNNEI. The CDR3 region is CASRATSGIYNEQYF. The CDR3 nucleotides read TGTGCCAGCAGGGCGACTAGCGGGATTTACAATGAGCAGTACTTC.

This clonotype was seen repeatedly, ten times or more. V usage is TRBV12-3 or TRBV12-4 and J usage is TRBJ2-3; D perhaps matches TRBD2 (6 bases). The length of the CDR3 is 13 residues. V lost 5 bases to trimming and J lost 2 bases, with 8 bases between them. For the CDR3, the DNA is TGTGCCAGCAGTACTAGCCACACAGATACGCAGTATTTT. Amino acid sequence: CASSTSHTDTQYF.

V and J are TRBV20-1 and TRBJ2-3; the D gene is possibly TRBD1 (6 bases). The germline V gene has CDR1 DFQATT and CDR2 SNEGSKA (reference sequence). This CDR3 has 15 residues. Trimming removed 0 bases from V and 2 bases from J, with 12 bases in between. CDR3 nucleotide sequence: TGCAGTGCTAGAGATGGAACAGGGCCCACAGATACGCAGTATTTT. It specifies CSARDGTGPTDTQYF.